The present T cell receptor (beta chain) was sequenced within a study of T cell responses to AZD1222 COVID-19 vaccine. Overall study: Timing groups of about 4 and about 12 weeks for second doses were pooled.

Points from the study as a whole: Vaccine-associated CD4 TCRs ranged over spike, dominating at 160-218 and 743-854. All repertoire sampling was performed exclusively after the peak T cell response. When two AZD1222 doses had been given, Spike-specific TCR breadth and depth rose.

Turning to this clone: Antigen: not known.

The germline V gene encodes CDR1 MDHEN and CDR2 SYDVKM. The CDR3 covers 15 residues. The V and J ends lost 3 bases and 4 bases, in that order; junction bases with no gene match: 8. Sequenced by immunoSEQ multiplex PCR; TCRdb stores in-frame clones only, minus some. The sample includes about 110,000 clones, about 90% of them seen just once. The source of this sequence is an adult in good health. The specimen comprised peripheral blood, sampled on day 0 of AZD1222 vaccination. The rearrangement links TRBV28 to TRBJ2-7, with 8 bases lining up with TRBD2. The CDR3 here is CASSFGLAGTYEQYF. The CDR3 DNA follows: TGTGCCAGCAGTTTTGGTTTAGCGGGAACGTACGAGCAGTACTTC. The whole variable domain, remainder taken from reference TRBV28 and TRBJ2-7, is DVKVTQSSRYLVKRTGEKVFLECVQDMDHENMFWYRQDPGLGLRLIYFSYDVKMKEKGDIPEGYSVSREKKERFSLILESASTNQTSMYLCASSFGLAGTYEQYFGPGTRLTVT.